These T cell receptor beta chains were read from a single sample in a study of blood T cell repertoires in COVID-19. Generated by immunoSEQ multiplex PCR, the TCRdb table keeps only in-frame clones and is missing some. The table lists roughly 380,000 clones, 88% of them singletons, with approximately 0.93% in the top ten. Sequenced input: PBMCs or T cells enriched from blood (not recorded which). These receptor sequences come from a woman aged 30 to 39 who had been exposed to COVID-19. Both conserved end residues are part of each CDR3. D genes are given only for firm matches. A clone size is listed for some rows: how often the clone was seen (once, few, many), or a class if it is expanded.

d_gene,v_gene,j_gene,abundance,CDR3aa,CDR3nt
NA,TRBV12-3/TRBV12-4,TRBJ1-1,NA,CASSPAVTEAFF,TGTGCCAGCAGCCCCGCAGTGACTGAAGCTTTCTTT
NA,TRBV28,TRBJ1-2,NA,CASSPLNYGYTF,TGTGCCAGCAGCCCTCTTAACTATGGCTACACCTTC
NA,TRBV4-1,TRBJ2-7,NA,CASSQDSGKRYEQYF,TGCGCCAGCAGCCAAGACTCGGGAAAACGCTACGAGCAGTACTTC
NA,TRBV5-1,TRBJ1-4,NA,CASSLASGLTNEKLFF,TGCGCCAGCAGCTTGGCCTCGGGGTTAACTAATGAAAAACTGTTTTTT
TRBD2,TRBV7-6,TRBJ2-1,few,CASSSTGTSVNEQFF,TGTGCCAGCAGCTCAACCGGGACTAGCGTAAATGAGCAGTTCTTC
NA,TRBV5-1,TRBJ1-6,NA,CASSLSDSPLHF,TGCGCCAGCAGCTTATCGGATTCACCCCTCCACTTT
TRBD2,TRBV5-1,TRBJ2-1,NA,CASSYVAGEGNEQFF,TGCGCCAGCAGCTATGTAGCGGGAGAGGGCAATGAGCAGTTCTTC
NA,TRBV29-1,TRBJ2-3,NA,CSVDRTDTQYF,TGCAGCGTTGACAGGACAGATACGCAGTATTTT
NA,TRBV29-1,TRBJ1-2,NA,CSVEGQALYGYTF,TGCAGCGTTGAAGGACAGGCTCTTTATGGCTACACCTTC
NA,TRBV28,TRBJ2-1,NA,CASSLKPRQSRDEQFF,TGTGCCAGCAGCCTCAAACCTAGACAGTCCCGGGATGAGCAGTTCTTC
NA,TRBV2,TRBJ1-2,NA,CASSEEGKLDGYTF,TGTGCCAGCAGTGAGGAGGGGAAGTTAGATGGCTACACCTTC
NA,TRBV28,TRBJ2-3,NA,CAGSSTDTQYF,TGTGCCGGTAGTAGCACAGATACGCAGTATTTT
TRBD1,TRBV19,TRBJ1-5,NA,CASSWGGQDSRPQHF,TGTGCCAGTAGTTGGGGGGGACAGGATAGTCGGCCCCAGCATTTT
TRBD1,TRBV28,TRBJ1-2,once,CASSRPGQGDLYGYTF,TGTGCCAGCAGTCGACCGGGACAGGGGGATCTGTATGGCTACACCTTC
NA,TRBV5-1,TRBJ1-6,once,CASSLGAPGQHRSRNSPLHF,TGCGCCAGCAGCTTGGGGGCTCCGGGACAACACCGGTCGCGGAATTCACCCCTCCACTTT
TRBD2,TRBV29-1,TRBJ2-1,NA,CSVSRLAGVNNEQFF,TGCAGCGTGTCCCGGCTAGCGGGAGTTAACAATGAGCAGTTCTTC
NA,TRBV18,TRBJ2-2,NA,CASSLSGHLNTGELFF,TGTGCCAGCTCACTATCCGGACACTTAAACACCGGGGAGCTGTTTTTT
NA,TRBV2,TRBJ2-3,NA,CASSEDPGGASTDTQYF,TGTGCCAGCAGTGAAGACCCAGGCGGGGCTAGCACAGATACGCAGTATTTT
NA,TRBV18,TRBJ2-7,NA,CASSPRGGDNYEQYF,TGTGCCAGCTCACCACGAGGGGGGGACAACTACGAGCAGTACTTC
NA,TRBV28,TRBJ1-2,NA,CASRRGGNYGYTF,TGTGCCAGCAGGAGGGGGGGGAACTATGGCTACACCTTC
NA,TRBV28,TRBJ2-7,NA,CASNRGGHSEQYF,TGTGCCAGCAACCGTGGGGGACACAGCGAGCAGTACTTC
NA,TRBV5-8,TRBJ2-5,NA,CASSRVKETQYF,TGTGCCAGCAGCCGGGTAAAAGAGACCCAGTACTTC
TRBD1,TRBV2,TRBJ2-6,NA,CASTTGVSVLTF,TGTGCCAGCACGACAGGGGTTTCCGTCCTGACTTTC
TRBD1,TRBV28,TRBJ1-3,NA,CASGTGRNTIYF,TGTGCCAGCGGGACAGGGAGGAACACCATATATTTT